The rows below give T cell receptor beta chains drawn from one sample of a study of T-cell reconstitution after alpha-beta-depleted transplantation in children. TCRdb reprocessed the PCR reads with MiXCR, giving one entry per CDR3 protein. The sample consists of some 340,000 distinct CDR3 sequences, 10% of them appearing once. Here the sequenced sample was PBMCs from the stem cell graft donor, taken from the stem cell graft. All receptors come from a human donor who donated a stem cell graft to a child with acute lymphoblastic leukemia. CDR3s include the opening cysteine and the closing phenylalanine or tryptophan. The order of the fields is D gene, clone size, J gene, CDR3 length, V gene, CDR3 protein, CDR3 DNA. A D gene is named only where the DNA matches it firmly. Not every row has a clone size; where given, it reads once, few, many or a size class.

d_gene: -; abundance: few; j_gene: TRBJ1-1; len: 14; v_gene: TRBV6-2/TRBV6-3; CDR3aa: CASSYTDLGTEAFF; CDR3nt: TGTGCCAGCAGTTACACGGACCTTGGCACTGAAGCTTTCTTT
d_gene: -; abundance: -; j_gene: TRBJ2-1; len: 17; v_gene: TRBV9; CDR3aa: CASSLTPQGRSYNEQFF; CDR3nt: TGTGCCAGCAGCCTCACTCCCCAGGGCCGCTCCTACAATGAGCAGTTCTTC
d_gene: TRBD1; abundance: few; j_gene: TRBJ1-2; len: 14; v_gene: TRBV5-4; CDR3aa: CASSYFRDSDGYTF; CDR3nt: TGTGCCAGCAGCTATTTCCGGGACAGTGATGGCTACACCTTC
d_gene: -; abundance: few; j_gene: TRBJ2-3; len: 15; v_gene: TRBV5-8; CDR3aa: CASSRASLGADTQYF; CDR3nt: TGTGCCAGCAGCCGTGCCTCCTTAGGCGCAGATACGCAGTATTTT
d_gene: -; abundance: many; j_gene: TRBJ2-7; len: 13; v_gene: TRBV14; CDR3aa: CASSLRLPHEQYF; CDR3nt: TGTGCCAGCAGCCTCCGCCTTCCCCACGAGCAGTACTTC
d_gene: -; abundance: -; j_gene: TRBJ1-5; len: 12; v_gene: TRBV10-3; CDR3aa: CAIRDGNQPQHF; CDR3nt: TGTGCCATCCGGGACGGTAATCAGCCCCAGCATTTT
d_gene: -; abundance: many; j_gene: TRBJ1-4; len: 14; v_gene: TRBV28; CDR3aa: CASSLRGGNEKLFF; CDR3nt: TGTGCCAGCAGTTTGCGGGGAGGTAATGAAAAACTGTTTTTT
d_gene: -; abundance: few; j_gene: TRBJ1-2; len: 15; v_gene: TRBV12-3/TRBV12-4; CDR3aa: CASSPQAGQNYGYTF; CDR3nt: TGTGCCAGCAGTCCCCAGGCGGGGCAGAACTATGGCTACACCTTC
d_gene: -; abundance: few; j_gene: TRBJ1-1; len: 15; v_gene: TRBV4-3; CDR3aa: CASSQALVMNTEAFF; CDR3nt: TGCGCCAGCAGCCAAGCTCTGGTCATGAACACTGAAGCTTTCTTT
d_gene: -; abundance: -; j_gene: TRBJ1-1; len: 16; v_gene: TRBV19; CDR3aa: CASSTRDTTQGHEAFF; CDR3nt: TGTGCCAGTAGTACCCGGGACACGACCCAGGGACATGAAGCTTTCTTT
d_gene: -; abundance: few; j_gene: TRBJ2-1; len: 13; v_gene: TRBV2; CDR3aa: CASSDDGYNEQFF; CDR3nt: TGTGCCAGCAGTGACGACGGTTACAATGAGCAGTTCTTC
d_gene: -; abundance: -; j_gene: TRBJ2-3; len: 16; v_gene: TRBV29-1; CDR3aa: CSVDGQAGGSTDTQYF; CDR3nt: TGCAGCGTTGATGGGCAGGCTGGCGGGAGCACAGATACGCAGTATTTT
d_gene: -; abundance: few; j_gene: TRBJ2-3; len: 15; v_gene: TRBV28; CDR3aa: CASSPGSASTDTQYF; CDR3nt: TGTGCCAGCAGTCCAGGGTCCGCTAGCACAGATACGCAGTATTTT
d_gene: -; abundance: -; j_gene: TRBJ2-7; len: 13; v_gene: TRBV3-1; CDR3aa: CASSQVGVYEQYF; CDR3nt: TGTGCCAGCAGCCAAGTGGGCGTCTACGAGCAGTACTTC
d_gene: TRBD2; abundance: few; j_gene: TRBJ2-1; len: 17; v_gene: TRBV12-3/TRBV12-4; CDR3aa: CASSFWTSGRIYNEQFF; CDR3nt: TGTGCCAGCAGTTTTTGGACTAGCGGGAGGATCTACAATGAGCAGTTCTTC
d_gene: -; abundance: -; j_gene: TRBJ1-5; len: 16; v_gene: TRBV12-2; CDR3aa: CASRLKGEGDNQPQHF; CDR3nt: TGTGCAAGTCGCTTAAAGGGGGAGGGGGACAATCAGCCCCAGCATTTT
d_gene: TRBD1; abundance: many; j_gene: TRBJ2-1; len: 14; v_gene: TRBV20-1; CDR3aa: CSASAGQEINEQFF; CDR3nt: TGCAGTGCTAGCGCGGGACAGGAAATCAATGAGCAGTTCTTC
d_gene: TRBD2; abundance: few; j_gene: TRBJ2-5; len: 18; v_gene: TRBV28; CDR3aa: CASSFILAGGVGQETQYF; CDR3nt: TGTGCCAGCAGTTTTATACTAGCGGGAGGGGTGGGACAAGAGACCCAGTACTTC
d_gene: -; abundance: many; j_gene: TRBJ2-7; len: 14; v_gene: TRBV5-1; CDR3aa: CASSLGGLTYEQYF; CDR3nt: TGCGCCAGCAGCTTGGGAGGGTTAACCTACGAGCAGTACTTC
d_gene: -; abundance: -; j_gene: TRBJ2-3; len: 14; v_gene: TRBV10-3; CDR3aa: CAISSSSGGDTQYF; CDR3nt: TGTGCCATCAGTAGTAGCAGTGGTGGGGATACGCAGTATTTT
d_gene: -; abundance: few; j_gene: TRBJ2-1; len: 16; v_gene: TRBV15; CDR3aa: CATSRERHQAYNEQFF; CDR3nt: TGTGCCACCAGCAGAGAACGGCACCAAGCTTACAATGAGCAGTTCTTC
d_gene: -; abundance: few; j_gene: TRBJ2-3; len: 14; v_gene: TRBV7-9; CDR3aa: CASSLSLSTDTQYF; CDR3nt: TGTGCCAGCAGCTTAAGCCTATCAACAGATACGCAGTATTTT
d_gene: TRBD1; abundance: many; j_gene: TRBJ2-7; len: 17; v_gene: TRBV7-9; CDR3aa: CASSFLPGTGGIYEQYF; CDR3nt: TGTGCCAGCAGCTTCCTTCCCGGGACAGGGGGTATCTACGAGCAGTACTTC
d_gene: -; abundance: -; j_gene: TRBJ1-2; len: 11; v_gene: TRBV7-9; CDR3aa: CASTGVMGYTF; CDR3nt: TGTGCCAGCACGGGAGTTATGGGCTACACCTTC
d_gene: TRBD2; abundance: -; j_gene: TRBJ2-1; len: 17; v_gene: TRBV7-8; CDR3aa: CASSPRLAGGKGLRQFF; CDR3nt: TGTGCCAGCAGCCCAAGACTAGCGGGAGGGAAAGGTTTGCGGCAGTTCTTC
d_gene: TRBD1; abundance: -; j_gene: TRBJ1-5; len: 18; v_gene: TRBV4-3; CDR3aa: CASSQDPGQVGRHQPQHF; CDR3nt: TGCGCCAGCAGCCAAGATCCGGGACAGGTCGGTAGGCATCAGCCCCAGCATTTT
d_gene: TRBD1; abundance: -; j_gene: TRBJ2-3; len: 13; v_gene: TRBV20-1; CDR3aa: CSARGTGGDTQYF; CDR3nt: TGCAGTGCTAGGGGGACAGGGGGCGATACGCAGTATTTT
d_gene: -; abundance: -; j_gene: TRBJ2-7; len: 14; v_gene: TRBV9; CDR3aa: CASSVGGDSYEQYF; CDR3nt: TGTGCCAGCAGCGTAGGGGGAGACTCCTACGAGCAGTACTTC
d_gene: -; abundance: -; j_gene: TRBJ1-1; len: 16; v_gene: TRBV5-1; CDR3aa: CASSPHRELMNTEAFF; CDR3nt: TGCGCCAGCAGCCCCCACAGGGAGCTCATGAACACTGAAGCTTTCTTT
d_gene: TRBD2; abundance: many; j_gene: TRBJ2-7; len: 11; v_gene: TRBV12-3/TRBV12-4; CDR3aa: CASGGGNEQYF; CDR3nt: TGTGCCAGCGGGGGAGGGAACGAGCAGTACTTC
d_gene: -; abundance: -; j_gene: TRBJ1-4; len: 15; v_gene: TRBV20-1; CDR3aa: CSARESFRPNEKLFF; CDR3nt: TGCAGTGCTAGGGAGAGTTTCCGACCTAATGAAAAACTGTTTTTT
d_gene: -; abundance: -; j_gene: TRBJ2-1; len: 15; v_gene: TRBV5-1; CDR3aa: CASSQAQGLYNEQFF; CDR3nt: TGCGCCAGCAGCCAAGCGCAGGGGTTATACAATGAGCAGTTCTTC
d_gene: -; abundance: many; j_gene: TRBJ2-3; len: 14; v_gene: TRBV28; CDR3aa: CASSGTLGTDTQYF; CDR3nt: TGTGCCAGCAGTGGGACGTTAGGAACAGATACGCAGTATTTT
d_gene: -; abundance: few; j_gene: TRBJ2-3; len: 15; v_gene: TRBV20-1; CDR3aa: CSARDAGDRADTQYF; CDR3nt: TGCAGTGCTAGAGATGCGGGAGACAGGGCAGATACGCAGTATTTT
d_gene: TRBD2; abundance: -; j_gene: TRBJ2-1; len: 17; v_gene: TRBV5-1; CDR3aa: CASSPTSGRASYNEQFF; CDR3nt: TGCGCCAGCAGCCCCACTAGCGGGAGGGCCTCCTACAATGAGCAGTTCTTC
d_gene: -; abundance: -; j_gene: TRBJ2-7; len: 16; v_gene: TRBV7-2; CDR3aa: CASSSRGSGRFYEQYF; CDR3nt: TGTGCCAGCAGCTCCCGGGGCAGTGGAAGATTCTACGAGCAGTACTTC
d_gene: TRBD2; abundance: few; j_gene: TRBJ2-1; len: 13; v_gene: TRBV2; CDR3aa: CASIAGGGYEQFF; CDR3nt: TGTGCCAGCATTGCGGGAGGGGGATATGAGCAGTTCTTC
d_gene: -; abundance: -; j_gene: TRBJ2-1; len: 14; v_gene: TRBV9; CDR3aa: CASSVVQGPTMQFF; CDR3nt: TGTGCCAGCAGCGTAGTACAGGGCCCAACGATGCAGTTCTTC
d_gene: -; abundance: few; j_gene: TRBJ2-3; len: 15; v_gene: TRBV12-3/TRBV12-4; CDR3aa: CASSFADSYTDTQYF; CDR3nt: TGTGCCAGCAGTTTCGCCGACAGCTACACAGATACGCAGTATTTT
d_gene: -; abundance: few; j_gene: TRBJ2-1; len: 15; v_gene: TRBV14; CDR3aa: CASSQIGGSYNEQFF; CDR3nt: TGTGCCAGCAGCCAAATAGGGGGTTCCTACAATGAGCAGTTCTTC
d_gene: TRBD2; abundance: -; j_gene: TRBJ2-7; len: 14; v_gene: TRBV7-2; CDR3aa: CASSSTSGDYEQYF; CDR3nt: TGTGCCAGCAGCTCGACTAGCGGGGACTACGAGCAGTACTTC
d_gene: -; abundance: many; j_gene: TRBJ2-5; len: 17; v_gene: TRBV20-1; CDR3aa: CSARDLGGDTYQETQYF; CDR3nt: TGCAGTGCTAGAGATCTGGGGGGGGACACATACCAAGAGACCCAGTACTTC
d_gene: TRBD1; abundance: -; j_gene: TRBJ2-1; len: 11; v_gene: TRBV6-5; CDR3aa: CASSRDRVTFF; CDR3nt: TGTGCCAGCAGCCGGGACAGAGTTACGTTCTTC
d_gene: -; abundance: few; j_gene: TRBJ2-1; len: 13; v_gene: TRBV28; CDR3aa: CATGDSGYNEQFF; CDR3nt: TGTGCCACCGGGGACTCAGGATACAATGAGCAGTTCTTC
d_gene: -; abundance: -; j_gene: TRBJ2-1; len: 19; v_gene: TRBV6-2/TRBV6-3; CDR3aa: CASSYPPILARSSYNEQFF; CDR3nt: TGTGCCAGCAGTTATCCTCCTATACTAGCTAGGAGCTCCTACAATGAGCAGTTCTTC
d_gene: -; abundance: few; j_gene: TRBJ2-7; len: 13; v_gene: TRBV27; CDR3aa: CASSLSAPYEQYF; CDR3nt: TGTGCCAGCAGTTTATCAGCGCCCTACGAGCAGTACTTC